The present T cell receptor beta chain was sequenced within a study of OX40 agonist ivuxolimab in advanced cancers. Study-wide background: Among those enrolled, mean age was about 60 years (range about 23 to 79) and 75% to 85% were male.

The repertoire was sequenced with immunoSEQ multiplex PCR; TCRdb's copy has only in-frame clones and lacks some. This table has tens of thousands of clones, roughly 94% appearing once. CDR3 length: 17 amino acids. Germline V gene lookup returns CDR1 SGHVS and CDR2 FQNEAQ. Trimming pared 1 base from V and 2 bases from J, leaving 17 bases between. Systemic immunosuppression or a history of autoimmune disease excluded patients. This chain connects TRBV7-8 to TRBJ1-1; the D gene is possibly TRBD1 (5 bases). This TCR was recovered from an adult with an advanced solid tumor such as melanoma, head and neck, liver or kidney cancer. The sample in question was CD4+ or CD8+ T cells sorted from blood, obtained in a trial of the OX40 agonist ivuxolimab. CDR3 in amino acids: CASSLGAGRAVNTEAFF. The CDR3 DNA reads TGTGCCAGCAGCTTAGGAGCAGGGAGGGCGGTCAACACTGAAGCTTTCTTT.